The 10 T cell receptor beta chains presented below share a single source sample, sequenced in a study of control samples from healthy donors and cancer patients. Data came from immunoSEQ multiplex PCR; TCRdb stores just in-frame clones and leaves some out. The profile shows 40,000 to 65,000 clones, 87% of them singletons. Sequenced: PBMCs. These receptors originate from a man in his sixties with head and neck cancer.

The V gene is TRBV29-1, the J gene TRBJ2-3; D may be TRBD2 (5 bases). The V and J ends lost 6 bases and 2 bases respectively, with 9 bases between them. The V gene's germline CDR1 is SQVTM and CDR2 ANQGSEA. The CDR3 is made up of 12 amino acids. CDR3 residues: CSVAASTDTQYF. The CDR3 DNA sequence: TGCAGCGTAGCGGCCTCCACAGATACGCAGTATTTT.

The chain combines TRBV15 with TRBJ2-7, with TRBD1 matching 7 bases. The CDR3 runs to 14 residues. Germline CDR1 and CDR2: LNHNV and YYDKDF (reference sequence). V lost 0 bases to trimming and J lost 7 bases; unmatched junction nucleotides: 6. The CDR3 coding sequence is TGTGCCACCAGCAGAGATATAGGGGGCGGGGAGCAGTACTTC. Encoded protein: CATSRDIGGGEQYF.

The chain couples TRBV4-1 to TRBJ1-5; tentatively, D is TRBD1 (5 bases). The germline V and J ends were trimmed by 1 base and 0 bases, with 10 bases remaining between them. There are 16 residues in the CDR3. The germline V gene encodes CDR1 MGHRA and CDR2 YSYEKL. In DNA, the CDR3 is TGCGCCAGCAGCCAAGTTGGGACTCTTAGCAATCAGCCCCAGCATTTT. Translated, it gives CASSQVGTLSNQPQHF.

The gene calls are TRBV6-6 and TRBJ1-6, with TRBD1 matching 10 bases. Germline V CDR1 and CDR2: MNHNY, SVGAGI (reference sequence). After removal of 5 bases from V and 9 bases from J, the junction contained 16 bases not matched to a gene. The CDR3 consists of 18 residues. This chain's CDR3 is CASSRDRQGAISGSPLHF. The CDR3 region has the DNA TGTGCCAGCAGTCGAGACCGACAGGGGGCCATCTCGGGTTCACCCCTCCACTTT.

This clone appeared once. The chain uses TRBV19 and TRBJ1-6; TRBD1 might be the D (5 bases). Germline V gene data show CDR1 as LNHDA and CDR2 as SQIVND (reference sequence). The germline V and J ends were trimmed by 7 bases and 8 bases, with 18 bases remaining between them. There are 15 residues in the CDR3. Here the CDR3 reads CASKKGPGLDSPLHF. The CDR3 nucleotides read TGTGCCAGTAAAAAGGGGCCAGGACTGGATTCACCCCTCCACTTT. Full variable domain (outside the CDR3, taken from reference TRBV19 and TRBJ1-6): DGGITQSPKYLFRKEGQNVTLSCEQNLNHDAMYWYRQDPGQGLRLIYYSQIVNDFQKGDIAEGYSVSREKKESFPLTVTSAQKNPTAFYLCASKKGPGLDSPLHFGNGTRLTVT.

This sequence joins TRBV4-1 and TRBJ2-7; no definite D call. The V gene lost 0 bases and the J gene lost 1 base, with 7 bases spanning the gap. Germline CDR1 MGHRA, CDR2 YSYEKL. The CDR3 runs to 14 residues. CDR3 sequence (DNA): TGCGCCAGCAGCCAAGAGGGCAGATCCTACGAGCAGTACTTC. This encodes CASSQEGRSYEQYF.

The chain employs TRBV28 and TRBJ2-3; the D gene is possibly TRBD2 (5 bases). V shed 2 bases and J shed 4 bases, with 13 bases lying between them. The CDR3 length is 15 residues. Germline V gene data show CDR1 as MDHEN and CDR2 as SYDVKM. CDR3 nucleotides: TGTGCCAGCAGTTTAAGCCGGGGATGGGCAGATACGCAGTATTTT. Its protein is CASSLSRGWADTQYF.

This clone was detected only once. The V and J genes are TRBV7-9 and TRBJ1-2; D is possibly TRBD1 (5 bases). Trimming pared 5 bases from V and 8 bases from J, leaving 15 bases between. There are 13 residues in the CDR3. The germline V gene encodes CDR1 SEHNR and CDR2 FQNEAQ (reference sequence). The CDR3 sequence is CASSEGTGNGYTF. As DNA, the CDR3 is TGTGCCAGCAGCGAAGGGACCGGGAACGGCTACACCTTC.

Concerning this clone itself: The junction and the germline gene differ at one end; a read error may be behind it. This chain links TRBV7-7 with TRBJ2-1; 13 bases align to TRBD2. The CDR3 extends over 15 amino acids. CDR1 is SSHAT and CDR2 is FNYEAQ in the germline V gene (reference sequence). The CDR3 sequence is CASSPGLAGVGEQFF. CDR3 coding DNA: TGTGCTAGCAGCCCAGGACTAGCGGGGGTGGGTGAGCAGTTCTTC.

The J gene is TRBJ1-2, the V gene TRBV30, with TRBD1 as a possible D gene (6 bases). Germline CDR1 and CDR2: GTSNPN and SVGIG (reference sequence). The CDR3 covers 10 residues. The CDR3 here is CIGGGYGYTF. The CDR3 DNA sequence: TGTATCGGGGGCGGCTATGGCTACACCTTC.